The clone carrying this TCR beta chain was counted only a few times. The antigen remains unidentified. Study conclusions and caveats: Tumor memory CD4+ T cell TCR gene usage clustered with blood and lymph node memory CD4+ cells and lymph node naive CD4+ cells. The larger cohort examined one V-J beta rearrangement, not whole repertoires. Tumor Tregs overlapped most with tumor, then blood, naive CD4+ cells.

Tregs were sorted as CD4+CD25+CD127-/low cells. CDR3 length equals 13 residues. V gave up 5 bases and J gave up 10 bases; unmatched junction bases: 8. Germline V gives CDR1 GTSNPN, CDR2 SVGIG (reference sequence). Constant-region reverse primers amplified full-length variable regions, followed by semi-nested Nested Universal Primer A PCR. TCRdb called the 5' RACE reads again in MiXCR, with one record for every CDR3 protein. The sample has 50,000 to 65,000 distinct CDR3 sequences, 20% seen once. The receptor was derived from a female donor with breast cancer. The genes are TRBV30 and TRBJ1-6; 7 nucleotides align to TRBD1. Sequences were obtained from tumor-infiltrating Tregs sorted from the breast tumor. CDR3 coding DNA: TGTGCCTGGGCCAGACAGGGAGACTCACCCCTCCACTTT. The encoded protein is CAWARQGDSPLHF.